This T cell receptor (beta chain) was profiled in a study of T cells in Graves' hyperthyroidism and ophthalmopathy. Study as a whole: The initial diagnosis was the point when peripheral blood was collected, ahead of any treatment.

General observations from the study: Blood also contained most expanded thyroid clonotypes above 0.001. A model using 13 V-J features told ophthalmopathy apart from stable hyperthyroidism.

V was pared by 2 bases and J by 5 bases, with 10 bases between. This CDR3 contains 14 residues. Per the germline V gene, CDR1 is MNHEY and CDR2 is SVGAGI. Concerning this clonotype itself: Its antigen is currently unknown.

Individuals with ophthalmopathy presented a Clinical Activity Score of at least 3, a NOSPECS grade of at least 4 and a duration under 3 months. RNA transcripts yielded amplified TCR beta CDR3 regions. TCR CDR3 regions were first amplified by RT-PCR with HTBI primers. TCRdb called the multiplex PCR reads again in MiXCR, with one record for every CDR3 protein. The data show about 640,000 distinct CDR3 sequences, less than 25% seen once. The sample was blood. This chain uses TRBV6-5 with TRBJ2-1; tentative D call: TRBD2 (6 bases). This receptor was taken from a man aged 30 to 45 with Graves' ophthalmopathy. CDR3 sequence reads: CASSYTSSHNEQFF. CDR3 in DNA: TGTGCCAGCAGTTACACTAGCAGCCACAATGAGCAGTTCTTC.